Listed here are 22 T cell receptor beta chains from one sample, sequenced in a study of blood T cell repertoires in COVID-19. Measured with immunoSEQ multiplex PCR; TCRdb has only the in-frame clones, and not every one. The table has about half a million clones, approximately 85% seen once. The sample was peripheral blood. The source is a human donor in a cohort sampled during active COVID-19.

In this sample, this clone turned up a few times. The V gene is TRBV12-3 or TRBV12-4, the J gene TRBJ1-1, with 7 bases identical to TRBD1. J lost 4 bases, V lost 7 bases, and 6 bases had no gene match. The CDR3 contains 13 residues. The CDR3 protein is CASKLSGGTEAFF. DNA of the CDR3: TGTGCCAGCAAGCTATCAGGGGGCACTGAAGCTTTCTTT.

The chain employs TRBV11-3 and TRBJ2-3; 14 bases match TRBD2. Germline trimming cut 5 bases from V and 6 bases from J; bases unmatched to any gene: 10. Germline loops: CDR1 SGHNT, CDR2 YENEEA. The CDR3 extends over 17 amino acids. CDR3 region: CASSPRTSGRSGDTQYF. The CDR3 nucleotides read TGTGCCAGCAGCCCGAGGACTAGCGGGAGGTCAGGGGATACGCAGTATTTT. Supplemented by reference TRBV11-3 and TRBJ2-3, the full variable domain reads EAGVVQSPRYKIIEKKQPVAFWCNPISGHNTLYWYLQNLGQGPELLIRYENEEAVDDSQLPKDRFSAERLKGVDSTLKIQPAELGDSAVYLCASSPRTSGRSGDTQYFGPGTRLTVL.

This rearrangement joins TRBV6-5 to TRBJ1-5, with unresolved D. V lost 8 bases and J 2 bases, leaving 10 bases between the germline ends. The V gene's germline CDR1 is MNHEY and CDR2 SVGAGI. The CDR3 is 13 residues long. CDR3: CASGALGNQPQHF. The CDR3 DNA follows: TGTGCCAGCGGAGCTTTGGGCAATCAGCCCCAGCATTTT.

The chain combines TRBV7-2 with TRBJ1-2, with D perhaps TRBD1 (5 bases). V lost 3 bases, J lost 0 bases, and 14 bases lay in between. Germline loops: CDR1 SGHTA, CDR2 FQGNSA. There are 16 residues in the CDR3. CDR3 sequence: CASSFSTALSNYGYTF. The CDR3 region has the DNA TGTGCCAGCAGCTTTTCGACAGCACTCTCTAACTATGGCTACACCTTC.

About this clone: Distinct nucleotide sequences in the sample also encode this CDR3. The chain recombines TRBV19 with TRBJ1-2; perhaps TRBD1 as D (5 bases). Germline lookup yields CDR1 LNHDA and CDR2 SQIVND (reference sequence). The V gene lost 2 bases and the J gene lost 0 bases, with 7 bases spanning the gap. This CDR3 is 14 amino acids long. The CDR3 loop is CASSIQGPNYGYTF. Here the CDR3 DNA reads TGTGCCAGTAGTATACAGGGTCCTAACTATGGCTACACCTTC.

The V and J genes are TRBV6-2 or TRBV6-3 and TRBJ2-2; 7 bases fit TRBD2. The CDR3 totals 19 residues. Germline V CDR1 and CDR2: MNHEY, SVGEGT. The junction had 13 bases not matched to a gene; V was cut back by 0 bases and J by 3 bases. The chain's CDR3 is CASSYSMGTTNLYTGELFF. In nucleotides, the CDR3 is TGTGCCAGCAGTTACTCGATGGGGACTACAAATCTTTACACCGGGGAGCTGTTTTTT.

As for this clone: The sample has other DNA sequences that encode this CDR3 too. The V and J genes are TRBV18 and TRBJ2-1; a possible D gene is TRBD2 (6 bases). V was trimmed by 3 bases and J by 5 bases, leaving 8 bases between them. From germline, CDR1 is KGHSH and CDR2 LQKENI. This CDR3 has 13 residues. The CDR3 DNA reads TGTGCCAGCTCACCGGGACTTGACAATGAGCAGTTCTTC. This encodes CASSPGLDNEQFF.

CDR3 nucleotides: TGTGCCAGCAGTTACCAGGGGTGGAGCTCTGGGGCCAACGTCCTGACTTTC. Translating gives CASSYQGWSSGANVLTF. V gene TRBV6-2 or TRBV6-3 combines with J gene TRBJ2-6; weak D call: TRBD1 (6 bases). V was trimmed by 2 bases and J by 0 bases, leaving 11 bases between them. The CDR3 runs 17 residues. The germline V gene encodes CDR1 MNHEY and CDR2 SVGEGT.

The chain employs TRBV6-6 and TRBJ1-5; a weak D match, TRBD1 (6 bases). The germline gives CDR1 MNHNY, CDR2 SVGAGI (reference sequence). V was cut by 4 bases and J by 4 bases, with 17 bases left in between. The CDR3 is made up of 16 amino acids. The chain's CDR3 is CASSSLGQGSNQPQHF. The CDR3 nucleotides are TGTGCCAGCAGTTCCTTAGGGCAGGGGTCTAATCAGCCCCAGCATTTT.

This chain connects TRBV5-1 to TRBJ2-7; D possibly corresponds to TRBD1 (5 bases). Germline V lookup: CDR1 SGHRS, CDR2 YFSETQ. This CDR3 is built from 15 residues. V was shortened by 0 bases and J by 5 bases, with 15 bases between the two germline ends. CDR3 loop: CASSLVGLGEHEQYF. DNA of the CDR3: TGCGCCAGCAGCTTGGTAGGCCTAGGGGAACACGAGCAGTACTTC. The variable domain in full, completed from reference TRBV5-1 and TRBJ2-7, reads KAGVTQTPRYLIKTRGQQVTLSCSPISGHRSVSWYQQTPGQGLQFLFEYFSETQRNKGNFPGRFSGRQFSNSRSEMNVSTLELGDSALYLCASSLVGLGEHEQYFGPGTRLTVT.

The V and J genes are TRBV5-4 and TRBJ2-7; 10 bases align to TRBD2. V shed 4 bases, J shed 0 bases, and the junction held 7 bases outside the gene matches. The CDR3 extends over 16 amino acids. Germline loops: CDR1 SGHNT, CDR2 YYREEE (reference sequence). For the CDR3, the DNA is TGTGCCAGCAGCCCCGGACTAGCGGTTAGCTCCTACGAGCAGTACTTC. This encodes CASSPGLAVSSYEQYF. The full variable domain, in which reference TRBV5-4 and TRBJ2-7 provide the parts outside the CDR3, is ETGVTQSPTHLIKTRGQQVTLRCSSQSGHNTVSWYQQALGQGPQFIFQYYREEENGRGNFPPRFSGLQFPNYSSELNVNALELDDSALYLCASSPGLAVSSYEQYFGPGTRLTVT.

V is TRBV2 and J is TRBJ1-6; D not resolved. V dropped 8 bases and J dropped 0 bases, with 8 bases sitting between them. This CDR3 comprises 14 residues. Germline values: CDR1 SNHLY, CDR2 FYNNEI. The CDR3 is CASGSSSYNSPLHF. CDR3 bases: TGTGCCAGCGGGAGTTCCTCCTATAATTCACCCCTCCACTTT.

This clone was found once. The chain uses TRBV18 and TRBJ2-2; 9 bases agree with TRBD1. This CDR3 is 17 amino acids long. The junction had 8 bases not matched to a gene; V was cut back by 3 bases and J by 3 bases. The germline V gene has CDR1 KGHSH and CDR2 LQKENI. CDR3 DNA: TGTGCCAGCTCACCCACGGGGACAGGGTTTCACACCGGGGAGCTGTTTTTT. Protein product: CASSPTGTGFHTGELFF.

This clone came up once. V gene TRBV18 combines with J gene TRBJ1-1; D is unresolved. Trimming pared 2 bases from V and 7 bases from J, leaving 11 bases between. The germline V gene encodes CDR1 KGHSH and CDR2 LQKENI. The CDR3 is 13 residues long. The CDR3 nucleotides are TGTGCCAGCTCACCAGGCGCAGGTATTGAAGCTTTCTTT. Translation gives CASSPGAGIEAFF.

The chain joins TRBV28 to TRBJ2-7; 10 bases map to TRBD2. Germline lookup yields CDR1 MDHEN and CDR2 SYDVKM. The V segment lost 6 bases and the J segment 2 bases; nucleotides outside the gene matches: 1. This CDR3 spans 13 amino acids. In DNA, the CDR3 is TGTGCCAGCAGGAGCGGGAGGGCCTACGAGCAGTACTTC. Protein: CASRSGRAYEQYF.

The table lists this clone with a few counts. The chain carries TRBV7-2 and TRBJ1-5, with TRBD1 identical over 8 bases. Germline trimming cut 3 bases from V and 7 bases from J; bases unmatched to any gene: 8. The CDR3 consists of 15 residues. Looked up from germline, CDR1 is SGHTA and CDR2 is FQGNSA. The CDR3 loop is CASSLWDRPEQPQHF. CDR3 DNA: TGTGCCAGCAGCTTGTGGGACAGGCCGGAGCAGCCCCAGCATTTT.

The CDR3 bases are TGTGCCAGCAGCCCCCCTTCGCCCGCAGGGGGCGTTGGGGCCAACGTCCTGACTTTC. This sequence encodes CASSPPSPAGGVGANVLTF. The chain recombines TRBV4-2 with TRBJ2-6; TRBD1 matches 8 bases. The germline CDR1 and CDR2 sequences are LGHNA and YNFKEQ. This CDR3 has 19 amino acids. Trimming removed 4 bases from V and 3 bases from J; junction bases left unmatched: 14.

This sequence joins TRBV9 and TRBJ2-7, with 10 bases that match TRBD2. Trimming took 0 bases from V and 4 from J; bases not matched to a gene: 16. This CDR3 contains 19 residues. Germline CDR1 SGDLS, CDR2 YYNGEE. CDR3 nucleotides: TGTGCCAGCAGCGTAGCTTTGGGAGAGAAGACTAGCGGGCCTTACGAGCAGTACTTC. It specifies CASSVALGEKTSGPYEQYF.

A single count supports this clone. The chain links TRBV7-9 to TRBJ2-1; D is possibly TRBD1 (5 bases). The CDR3 covers 16 residues. CDR1 and CDR2 from the germline V gene are SEHNR and FQNEAQ (reference sequence). The ends were cut back, 6 bases at V and 6 bases at J, with 21 bases in the middle. The CDR3 DNA reads as TGTGCCAGCAGTCCTGTGGGGCCCAGGGTTCTCAATGAGCAGTTCTTC. It yields the protein CASSPVGPRVLNEQFF.

The genes are TRBV5-1 and TRBJ2-7; 9 positions agree with TRBD1. The length of the CDR3 is 14 residues. V lost 6 bases, J lost 0 bases, and 4 bases stayed unmatched. Germline V lookup: CDR1 SGHRS, CDR2 YFSETQ. CDR3 coding DNA: TGCGCCAGCACCCCGACAGGGGGCTCCTACGAGCAGTACTTC. It codes for CASTPTGGSYEQYF.

The V gene is TRBV3-1 (or the pseudogene TRBV3-2), the J gene TRBJ2-6; D not certain. Germline loops: CDR1 LGHDT, CDR2 YNNKEL (reference sequence). The CDR3 runs 14 residues. Trimming left V 2 bases short and J 2 bases short, with 4 bases between. CDR3 sequence: CASSQITGANVLTF. For the CDR3, the DNA is TGTGCCAGCAGCCAAATCACTGGGGCCAACGTCCTGACTTTC.

The chain combines TRBV4-1 with TRBJ2-2, with 8 bases aligning to TRBD2. The CDR3 contains 15 residues. CDR1 MGHRA and CDR2 YSYEKL come from the germline V gene. Trimming removed 6 bases from V and 5 bases from J; junction bases left unmatched: 8. CDR3 coding DNA: TGCGCCAGCAGACCCGGACTAGCAGCTACCGGGGAGCTGTTTTTT. This translates into CASRPGLAATGELFF.